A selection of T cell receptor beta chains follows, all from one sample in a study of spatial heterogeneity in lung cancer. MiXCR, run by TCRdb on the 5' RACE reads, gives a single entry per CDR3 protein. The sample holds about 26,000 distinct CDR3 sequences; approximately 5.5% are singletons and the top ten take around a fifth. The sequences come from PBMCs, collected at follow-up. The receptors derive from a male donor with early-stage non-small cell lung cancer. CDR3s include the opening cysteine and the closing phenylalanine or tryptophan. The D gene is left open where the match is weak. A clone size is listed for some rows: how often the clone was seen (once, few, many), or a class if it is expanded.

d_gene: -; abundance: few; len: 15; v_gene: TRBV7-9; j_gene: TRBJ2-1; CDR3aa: CASSLNGLAINEQFF; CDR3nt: TGTGCCAGCAGCTTAAACGGGCTAGCTATAAATGAGCAGTTCTTC
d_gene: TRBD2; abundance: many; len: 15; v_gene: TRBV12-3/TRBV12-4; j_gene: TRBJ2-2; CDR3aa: CASSASGSSTGELFF; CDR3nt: TGTGCCAGCAGTGCTAGCGGTTCCTCCACCGGGGAGCTGTTTTTT
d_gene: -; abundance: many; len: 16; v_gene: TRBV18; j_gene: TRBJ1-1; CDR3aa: CASSPPSHRPNTEAFF; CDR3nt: TGTGCCAGCTCACCACCGAGTCACCGTCCGAACACTGAAGCTTTCTTT
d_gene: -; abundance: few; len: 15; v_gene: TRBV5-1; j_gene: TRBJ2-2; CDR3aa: CASSLDSVNTGELFF; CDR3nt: TGCGCCAGCAGCTTGGATAGCGTGAACACCGGGGAGCTGTTTTTT
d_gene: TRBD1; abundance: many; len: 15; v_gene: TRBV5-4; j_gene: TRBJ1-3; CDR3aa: CASSYTGVAGNTIYF; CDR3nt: TGTGCCAGCAGCTACACAGGGGTCGCCGGAAACACCATATATTTT
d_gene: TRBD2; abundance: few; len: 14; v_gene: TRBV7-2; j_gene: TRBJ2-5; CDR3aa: CASSATSGGETQYF; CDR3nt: TGTGCCAGCAGCGCCACTAGCGGGGGAGAGACCCAGTACTTC
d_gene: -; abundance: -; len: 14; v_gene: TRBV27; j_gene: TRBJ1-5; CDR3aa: CASSPTGGRQPQHF; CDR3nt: TGTGCCAGCAGCCCCACGGGGGGCCGCCAGCCCCAGCATTTT
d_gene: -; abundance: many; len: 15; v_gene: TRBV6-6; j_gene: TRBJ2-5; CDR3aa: CASSGMTGTQETQYF; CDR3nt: TGTGCCAGCAGTGGAATGACAGGTACTCAAGAGACCCAGTACTTC
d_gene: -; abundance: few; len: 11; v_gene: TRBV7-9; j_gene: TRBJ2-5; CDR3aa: CASSFQETQYF; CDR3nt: TGTGCCAGCAGCTTCCAAGAGACCCAGTACTTC
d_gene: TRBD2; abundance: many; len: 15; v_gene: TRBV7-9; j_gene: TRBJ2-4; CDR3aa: CASSLATSGEEAQYF; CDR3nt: TGTGCCAGCAGCTTAGCGACTAGCGGGGAAGAGGCTCAGTACTTC
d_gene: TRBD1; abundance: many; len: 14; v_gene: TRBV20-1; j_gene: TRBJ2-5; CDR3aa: CSARPGQGNGTQYF; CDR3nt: TGCAGTGCTAGGCCGGGACAGGGGAATGGGACCCAGTACTTC